Following are 15 T cell receptor beta chains from one sample sequenced in a study of T cells after yellow fever vaccination. TCRdb re-analysed the 5' RACE reads in MiXCR, keeping a single row per CDR3 protein. The data contain 250,000 to 400,000 distinct CDR3 sequences, about 4.5% of them seen just once; the ten biggest clones take up approximately 20%. Sequences were derived from PBMCs, sampled 15 days after the yellow fever booster vaccination. These receptors were taken from a man in his late teens or twenties who received the YFV17D yellow fever vaccine.

The chain employs TRBV7-2 and TRBJ2-5; D is uncertain. CDR3 size: 13 residues. Per the germline V gene, CDR1 is SGHTA and CDR2 is FQGNSA. V was clipped by 5 bases and J by 3 bases, with 10 bases between them. This chain's CDR3 is CASSPRAKETQYF. The CDR3 DNA is TGTGCCAGCAGCCCCCGTGCTAAAGAGACCCAGTACTTC.

This clonotype occurred many times. V usage is TRBV12-5 and J usage is TRBJ2-1; 7 positions agree with TRBD1. The CDR3 contains 15 residues. V lost 6 bases and J lost 0; bases outside the gene matches: 5. Per germline, CDR1 LGHNT and CDR2 FRNRAP. CDR3 residues: CASGRRQGSYNEQFF. CDR3 DNA: TGTGCTAGTGGAAGGAGACAGGGCTCCTACAATGAGCAGTTCTTC. Supplemented by reference TRBV12-5 and TRBJ2-1, the full variable domain reads DARVTQTPRHKVTEMGQEVTMRCQPILGHNTVFWYRQTMMQGLELLAYFRNRAPLDDSGMPKDRFSAEMPDATLATLKIQPSEPRDSAVYFCASGRRQGSYNEQFFGPGTRLTVL.

Only a few counts were recorded for this clonotype. The chain has TRBV9 and TRBJ2-3; D is unresolved. The CDR3 sequence is 16 residues long. CDR1 is SGDLS, CDR2 YYNGEE, per germline. V was trimmed by 0 bases and J by 6 bases, leaving 17 bases between them. The CDR3 DNA follows: TGTGCCAGCAGCGTAGCCCCCCAAGGGCCGAGGGATACGCAGTATTTT. Protein sequence: CASSVAPQGPRDTQYF. The whole variable domain, remainder taken from reference TRBV9 and TRBJ2-3, is DSGVTQTPKHLITATGQRVTLRCSPRSGDLSVYWYQQSLDQGLQFLIQYYNGEERAKGNILERFSAQQFPDLHSELNLSSLELGDSALYFCASSVAPQGPRDTQYFGPGTRLTVL.

This clonotype occurred a few times. In nucleotides, the CDR3 is TGTGCCAGCAGCCCCTCTCTGGGGGGGATAGAGCAGTTCTTC. This sequence encodes CASSPSLGGIEQFF. The chain is built from TRBV7-2 and TRBJ2-1; TRBD2 agrees at 7 bases. With V trimmed by 5 bases and J by 10 bases, 11 bases remained unmatched. Per the germline V gene, CDR1 is SGHTA and CDR2 is FQGNSA. There are 14 residues in the CDR3. Supplemented by reference TRBV7-2 and TRBJ2-1, the full variable domain reads GAGVSQSPSNKVTEKGKDVELRCDPISGHTALYWYRQSLGQGLEFLIYFQGNSAPDKSGLPSDRFSAERTGGSVSTLTIQRTQQEDSAVYLCASSPSLGGIEQFFGPGTRLTVL.

In this sample, this clonotype turned up many times. The gene calls are TRBV15 and TRBJ1-5; TRBD1 matches at 8 bases. CDR1 and CDR2 (germline): LNHNV, YYDKDF (reference sequence). This CDR3 contains 15 residues. Unmatched junction bases numbered 2, after V lost 0 bases and J lost 4 bases. This CDR3 reads CATSRERQGNQPQHF. Here the CDR3 DNA reads TGTGCCACCAGCAGAGAAAGACAGGGGAATCAGCCCCAGCATTTT.

This clonotype occurred many times. The rearrangement joins TRBV5-1 to TRBJ1-1; D unclear. CDR3 size: 14 residues. V was shortened by 0 bases and J by 5 bases, with 11 bases between the two germline ends. CDR1 is SGHRS, CDR2 YFSETQ, per germline. The CDR3 DNA reads as TGCGCCAGCAGCTTGGAGTTGCCCTGGACTGAAGCTTTCTTT. Its translation: CASSLELPWTEAFF.

This clonotype was observed many times. The chain has TRBV5-4 and TRBJ2-7; 9 nucleotides agree with TRBD1. The CDR3 length is 15 residues. Germline V gene data show CDR1 as SGHNT and CDR2 as YYREEE (reference sequence). With V trimmed by 5 bases and J by 7 bases, 13 bases remained unmatched. This CDR3 is CASRTTGTGTREQYF. The CDR3, as DNA: TGTGCCAGCAGGACTACCGGGACAGGGACGAGGGAGCAGTACTTC.

The V gene is TRBV5-6, the J gene TRBJ1-6, with D maybe TRBD1 (5 bases). The V gene's germline CDR1 is SGHDT and CDR2 YYEEEE. V gave up 5 bases and J gave up 8 bases, with 17 bases separating them. This CDR3 has 15 amino acids. The DNA for the CDR3 is TGTGCCAGCAGACTGGGAGGGACGTTTGATTCACCCCTCCACTTT. This encodes CASRLGGTFDSPLHF.

The chain uses TRBV15 and TRBJ2-7; tentatively, D is TRBD1 or TRBD2 (5 bases each). V gave up 8 bases and J gave up 1 base, with 30 bases separating them. From germline, CDR1 is LNHNV and CDR2 YYDKDF (reference sequence). This CDR3 has 19 amino acids. DNA of the CDR3: TGTGCCACCCCCTGGGGGATCCTCGACCGGAACGGCCCGTCCTACGAGCAGTACGTC. It is translated as CATPWGILDRNGPSYEQYV.

The chain links TRBV7-9 to TRBJ1-1; 9 nucleotides agree with TRBD1. CDR1 is SEHNR, CDR2 FQNEAQ, per germline (reference sequence). The CDR3 consists of 15 residues. J lost 5 bases, V lost 3 bases, and 7 bases had no gene match. CDR3 region: CASSFETGGRTEAFF. The CDR3 DNA sequence: TGTGCCAGCAGCTTCGAGACAGGGGGAAGGACTGAAGCTTTCTTT.

The chain carries TRBV12-3 or TRBV12-4 and TRBJ1-4; D is uncertain. CDR3 length: 15 residues. V was shortened by 2 bases and J by 8 bases, with 15 bases between the two germline ends. The CDR3 bases are TGTGCCAGCAGTTTATTGCCTCCGCGTGGGGAAAAACTGTTTTTT. Encoded protein: CASSLLPPRGEKLFF.

This clonotype has a count of ten or more. The chain combines TRBV12-3 or TRBV12-4 with TRBJ2-3, with D possibly called TRBD1 or TRBD2 (7 bases each). CDR3 size: 16 residues. Deletions cut 3 bases from V and 0 bases from J, with 13 bases between. The CDR3 DNA reads TGTGCCAGCAGTTTGGACCAGGGGGGGAGCACAGATACGCAGTATTTT. It is translated as CASSLDQGGSTDTQYF.

This clonotype was counted ten times or more. The J gene is TRBJ2-1, the V gene TRBV6-5; D is perhaps TRBD2 (6 bases). The germline gives CDR1 MNHEY, CDR2 SVGAGI. With 1 base removed from V and 7 bases from J, the gap between germline ends came to 11 bases. The CDR3 consists of 14 residues. DNA of the CDR3: TGTGCCAGCAGTTACTGGCGGGGATCGAATGAGCAGTTCTTC. Encoded protein: CASSYWRGSNEQFF.

This clonotype has only a few counts. The genes are TRBV7-9 and TRBJ2-7, with D hard to call. The CDR3 spans 12 residues. In germline, CDR1 is SEHNR, CDR2 FQNEAQ (reference sequence). V was cut by 6 bases and J by 7 bases, with 13 bases left in between. The CDR3 bases are TGTGCCAGCAGTCTGGCGAGGAGAGAGCAGTACTTC. Encoded protein: CASSLARREQYF.

This clonotype was seen only a few times. J is TRBJ2-3 and V is TRBV4-3; D is uncertain. Trimming removed 4 bases at V and 0 bases at J, with 8 bases between. Germline V gives CDR1 LGHNA, CDR2 YSLEER. The CDR3 runs 14 residues. The CDR3 coding sequence is TGCGCCAGCAGCCGTGCAGGTAGCACAGATACGCAGTATTTT. It codes for CASSRAGSTDTQYF.